The 24 T cell receptor beta chains given below trace back to one sample, sequenced in a study of blood T cell repertoires in COVID-19. TCRdb's table, derived via immunoSEQ multiplex PCR, lists solely in-frame clones and lacks some. The sample records around 380,000 clones, 81% being singletons. The specimen sequenced was peripheral blood. The source of these receptors is a human donor with acute or convalescent COVID-19. The donor label of this sample is uncertain.

The chain links TRBV7-9 to TRBJ2-7, with 13 bases aligning to TRBD2. CDR1 SEHNR and CDR2 FQNEAQ come from the germline V gene (reference sequence). After removal of 3 bases from V and 2 bases from J, the junction contained 1 base not matched to a gene. This CDR3 region has 15 residues. CDR3 loop: CASSFGLAGAYEQYF. The CDR3 region has the DNA TGTGCCAGCAGCTTCGGACTAGCGGGAGCCTACGAGCAGTACTTC.

The V and J genes are TRBV19 and TRBJ1-1; D gene ambiguous. Germline V gives CDR1 LNHDA, CDR2 SQIVND (reference sequence). Trimming removed 1 base from V and 1 base from J, with 10 bases in between. The CDR3 consists of 15 residues. The CDR3 region has the DNA TGTGCCAGTAGTATAGGATCGGGATGGAACACTGAAGCTTTCTTT. Translation gives CASSIGSGWNTEAFF. Variable domain in full (rest from reference TRBV19 and TRBJ1-1): DGGITQSPKYLFRKEGQNVTLSCEQNLNHDAMYWYRQDPGQGLRLIYYSQIVNDFQKGDIAEGYSVSREKKESFPLTVTSAQKNPTAFYLCASSIGSGWNTEAFFGQGTRLTVV.

The chain has TRBV5-6 and TRBJ1-6, with D tentatively TRBD1 (5 bases). CDR1 is SGHDT, CDR2 YYEEEE, per germline. V was cut by 0 bases and J by 10 bases, with 14 bases left in between. The length of the CDR3 is 15 residues. The CDR3 is CASSLVGTTTSPLHF. The CDR3 DNA follows: TGTGCCAGCAGCTTGGTAGGGACTACCACATCACCCCTCCACTTT. Supplemented by reference TRBV5-6 and TRBJ1-6, the full variable domain reads DAGVTQSPTHLIKTRGQQVTLRCSPKSGHDTVSWYQQALGQGPQFIFQYYEEEERQRGNFPDRFSGHQFPNYSSELNVNALLLGDSALYLCASSLVGTTTSPLHFGNGTRLTVT.

This clone was recorded once. In the same sample, other DNA sequences code for this CDR3. V and J are TRBV5-6 and TRBJ2-5, with 9 bases that match TRBD2. CDR3 size: 14 residues. Germline CDR1 and CDR2: SGHDT and YYEEEE. The V and J ends lost 2 bases and 5 bases, in that order; junction bases with no gene match: 4. CDR3 amino acids: CASSLKAGGETQYF. CDR3 nucleotide sequence: TGTGCCAGCAGCTTAAAGGCGGGGGGGGAGACCCAGTACTTC.

The chain joins TRBV14 to TRBJ1-1, with 7 nucleotides matching TRBD1. In germline, CDR1 is SGHDN, CDR2 FVKESK. Trimming cost V 1 base and J 0 bases; bases outside gene matches: 11. The CDR3 length is 18 residues. DNA for the CDR3: TGTGCCAGCAGCCAAGTCGAAATGCGCAGGGGGTTGAACACTGAAGCTTTCTTT. This gives the protein CASSQVEMRRGLNTEAFF.

The CDR3 DNA reads as TGTGCCAGCAGCTCACAGGGTTATCAGCCCCAGCATTTT. It yields the protein CASSSQGYQPQHF. J is TRBJ1-5 and V is TRBV7-2, with D maybe TRBD1 (6 bases). This CDR3 is built from 13 residues. V was shortened by 4 bases and J by 5 bases, with 9 bases between the two germline ends. The germline V gene encodes CDR1 SGHTA and CDR2 FQGNSA. Full variable domain (missing parts from reference TRBV7-2 and TRBJ1-5): GAGVSQSPSNKVTEKGKDVELRCDPISGHTALYWYRQSLGQGLEFLIYFQGNSAPDKSGLPSDRFSAERTGGSVSTLTIQRTQQEDSAVYLCASSSQGYQPQHFGDGTRLSIL.

The CDR3 spells CASSSQGNYGYTF. In nucleotides, the CDR3 is TGTGCCAGCAGCTCACAGGGGAACTATGGCTACACCTTC. The V gene is TRBV5-6, the J gene TRBJ1-2; 7 nucleotides align to TRBD1. J was trimmed by 2 bases and V by 3 bases; bases with no gene match: 1. CDR3 length: 13 residues. Germline CDR1 SGHDT, CDR2 YYEEEE.

The chain combines TRBV7-6 with TRBJ2-1, with 13 bases aligning to TRBD2. Trimming took 3 bases from V and 9 from J; bases not matched to a gene: 17. The CDR3 spans 19 residues. Germline loops: CDR1 SGHVS, CDR2 FNYEAQ. CDR3 sequence reads: CASSLSRTSGREGRSEQFF. CDR3 nucleotide sequence: TGTGCCAGCAGCTTGTCTCGGACTAGCGGGAGAGAGGGACGGAGTGAGCAGTTCTTC.

This sequence joins TRBV5-6 and TRBJ1-4, with D tentatively TRBD1 (5 bases). Germline CDR1 and CDR2: SGHDT and YYEEEE. V was trimmed by 2 bases and J by 8 bases, leaving 10 bases between them. This CDR3 contains 13 residues. The chain's CDR3 is CASSLKSGEKLFF. CDR3 in DNA: TGTGCCAGCAGCTTAAAGTCAGGGGAAAAACTGTTTTTT.

V gene TRBV7-9 combines with J gene TRBJ1-2; D gene uncertain. V was clipped by 2 bases and J by 0 bases, with 10 bases between them. The CDR3 length is 15 residues. In germline, CDR1 is SEHNR, CDR2 FQNEAQ (reference sequence). The CDR3 nucleotides read TGTGCCAGCAGCTTAAGCGGCAATCCTAACTATGGCTACACCTTC. Protein sequence: CASSLSGNPNYGYTF.

V usage is TRBV7-2 and J usage is TRBJ2-2, with 7 bases identical to TRBD1. Per germline, CDR1 SGHTA and CDR2 FQGNSA. The CDR3 has 18 residues. V lost 1 base and J lost 7; bases outside the gene matches: 15. This CDR3 is CASSLVRLAGGSIGELFF. Here the CDR3 DNA reads TGTGCCAGCAGCTTAGTTCGGTTGGCAGGGGGTTCGATCGGGGAGCTGTTTTTT.

As regards this clone: It may be a read error: a sequence one base away is much more abundant. This sample includes further DNA sequences coding for the same CDR3. The chain has TRBV2 and TRBJ2-2, with unresolved D. The CDR3 loop spans 12 amino acids. Germline CDR1 reads SNHLY; CDR2 reads FYNNEI. V was pared by 6 bases and J by 1 base, with 3 bases between. Here the CDR3 DNA reads TGTGCCAGCAGACTGAACACCGGGGAGCTGTTTTTT. Its protein product is CASRLNTGELFF.

The chain recombines TRBV7-2 with TRBJ1-5; 9 positions agree with TRBD1. This CDR3 comprises 15 residues. Trimming cost V 5 bases and J 8 bases; bases outside gene matches: 10. Germline V gene data show CDR1 as SGHTA and CDR2 as FQGNSA. CDR3 DNA sequence: TGTGCCAGCAGCCTCCGCGGACAGGGGAAGGAGCCCCAGCATTTT. It codes for CASSLRGQGKEPQHF.

The rearrangement links TRBV5-4 to TRBJ2-1, with D possibly matching TRBD2 (6 bases). The CDR3 extends over 16 amino acids. The ends were cut back, 3 bases at V and 8 bases at J, with 21 bases in the middle. Germline CDR1 SGHNT, CDR2 YYREEE (reference sequence). CDR3 loop: CASSWNGAGSGHEQFF. Here the CDR3 DNA reads TGTGCCAGCAGCTGGAATGGGGCGGGGTCGGGCCATGAGCAGTTCTTC.

This clone was seen a few times. CDR3: CASSRTPYRDSPLHF. Written as DNA, the CDR3 is TGTGCCAGCAGCCGCACCCCTTACAGGGATTCACCCCTCCACTTT. The chain is built from TRBV6-5 and TRBJ1-6; the D gene is possibly TRBD1 (6 bases). V was cut by 6 bases and J by 8 bases, with 17 bases left in between. The V gene's germline CDR1 is MNHEY and CDR2 SVGAGI. This CDR3 has 15 residues.

This clone was seen only a few times. The chain uses TRBV28 and TRBJ2-1, with TRBD2 identical over 8 bases. This CDR3 contains 15 residues. J gave up 7 bases and V 3 bases, and 8 bases lay outside the gene matches. Germline CDR1 is MDHEN and CDR2 is SYDVKM. CDR3 sequence reads: CASSFTPGGRNEQFF. The CDR3 DNA follows: TGTGCCAGCAGTTTCACCCCCGGCGGGAGGAATGAGCAGTTCTTC.

With respect to this clone: Other nucleotide sequences from this sample produce the same CDR3. The chain is built from TRBV30 and TRBJ1-1, with 9 bases fitting TRBD1. Germline loops: CDR1 GTSNPN, CDR2 SVGIG (reference sequence). The V and J ends lost 3 bases and 3 bases, in that order; junction bases with no gene match: 2. This CDR3 contains 13 residues. The chain's CDR3 is CAWSGDRDTEAFF. CDR3 sequence (DNA): TGTGCCTGGAGCGGGGACAGGGACACTGAAGCTTTCTTT.

V and J are TRBV18 and TRBJ1-5, with a possible D match to TRBD1 (6 bases). Trimming cost V 4 bases and J 9 bases, with 16 bases left between them. This CDR3 has 14 amino acids. CDR1 and CDR2 from the germline V gene are KGHSH and LQKENI. Here the CDR3 reads CASSQDTGLAPQHF. As DNA, the CDR3 is TGTGCCAGCTCACAAGACACAGGGCTTGCGCCCCAGCATTTT.

The V and J genes are TRBV11-2 and TRBJ2-6; TRBD2 is a possible D gene (5 bases). The CDR3 runs 19 residues. The V end lost 2 bases, the J end lost 0 bases, and 17 bases lay between the germline ends. Germline V gives CDR1 SGHAT, CDR2 FQNNGV. The CDR3 nucleotides read TGTGCCAGCAGCTTAATTCTTGGCGGGTTAAGCTCTGGGGCCAACGTCCTGACTTTC. It encodes CASSLILGGLSSGANVLTF.

CDR3 DNA sequence: TGTGCCAGCAGTAATAGACAGGGACCTAATGAAAAACTGTTTTTT. Residues: CASSNRQGPNEKLFF. The gene calls are TRBV6-5 and TRBJ1-4, with 7 bases fitting TRBD1. Germline lookup yields CDR1 MNHEY and CDR2 SVGAGI. The CDR3 is made up of 15 amino acids. The trim removed 5 bases at V and 3 bases at J, leaving 6 bases unmatched.

The chain carries TRBV12-3 or TRBV12-4 and TRBJ2-5; D is undetermined. V was clipped by 5 bases and J by 0 bases, with 7 bases between them. This CDR3 has 13 amino acids. For the CDR3, the DNA is TGTGCCAGCAGTCCCCAGTACCAAGAGACCCAGTACTTC. Protein product: CASSPQYQETQYF.

V usage is TRBV5-4 and J usage is TRBJ1-1; 7 nucleotides line up with TRBD1. Germline-derived CDR1 and CDR2 are SGHNT and YYREEE (reference sequence). V trimming: 4 bases; J trimming: 11 bases; junction bases outside the gene matches: 11. The CDR3 loop spans 13 amino acids. The CDR3 here is CASSQDRVGWAFF. The CDR3, as DNA: TGTGCCAGCAGCCAAGACAGGGTAGGTTGGGCTTTCTTT.

As for this clone: The sample carries other DNA sequences with the same CDR3. The genes are TRBV12-3 or TRBV12-4 and TRBJ1-1, with D unresolved. This CDR3 has 12 residues. Trimming shortened V by 5 bases and J by 1 base, and 5 bases separated the two germline ends. The CDR3 region has the DNA TGTGCCAGCAGTGGGAGGAACACTGAAGCTTTCTTT. As protein: CASSGRNTEAFF.

The chain links TRBV20-1 to TRBJ1-1; D is unresolved. The V gene lost 6 bases and the J gene lost 7 bases, with 12 bases spanning the gap. CDR1 and CDR2 (germline): DFQATT, SNEGSKA (reference sequence). CDR3 length: 11 residues. For the CDR3, the DNA is TGCAGTGCCCCTCAGGTGGGTGAAGCTTTCTTT. The encoded protein is CSAPQVGEAFF.